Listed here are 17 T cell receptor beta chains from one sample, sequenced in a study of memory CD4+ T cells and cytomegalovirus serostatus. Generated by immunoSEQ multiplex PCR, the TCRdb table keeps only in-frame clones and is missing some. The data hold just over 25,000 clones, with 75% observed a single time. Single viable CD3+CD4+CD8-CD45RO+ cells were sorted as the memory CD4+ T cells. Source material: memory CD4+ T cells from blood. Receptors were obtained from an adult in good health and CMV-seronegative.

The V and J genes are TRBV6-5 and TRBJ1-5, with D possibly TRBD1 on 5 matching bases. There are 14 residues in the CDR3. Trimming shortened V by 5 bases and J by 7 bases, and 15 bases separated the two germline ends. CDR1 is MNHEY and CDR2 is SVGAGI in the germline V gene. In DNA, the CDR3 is TGTGCCAGCAGTCGAGGGACCGTAGGGCAGCCCCAGCATTTT. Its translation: CASSRGTVGQPQHF.

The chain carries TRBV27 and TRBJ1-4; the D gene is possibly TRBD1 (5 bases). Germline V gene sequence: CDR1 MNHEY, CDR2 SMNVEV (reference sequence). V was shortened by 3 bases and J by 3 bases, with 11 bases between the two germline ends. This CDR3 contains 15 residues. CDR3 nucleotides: TGTGCCAGCAGTTTCGGGGGGAACCCTAATGAAAAACTGTTTTTT. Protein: CASSFGGNPNEKLFF.

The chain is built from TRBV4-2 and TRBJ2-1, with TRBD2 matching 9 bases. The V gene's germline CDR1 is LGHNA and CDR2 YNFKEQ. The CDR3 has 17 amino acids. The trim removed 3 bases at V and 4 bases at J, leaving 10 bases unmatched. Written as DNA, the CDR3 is TGTGCCAGCAGCCAGGAATTTACGGGACTAGCTTACAATGAGCAGTTCTTC. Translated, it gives CASSQEFTGLAYNEQFF.

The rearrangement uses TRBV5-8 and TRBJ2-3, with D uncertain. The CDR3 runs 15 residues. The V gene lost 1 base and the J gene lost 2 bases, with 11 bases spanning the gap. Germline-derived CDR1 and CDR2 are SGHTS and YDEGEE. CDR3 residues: CASSLKLLDTDTQYF. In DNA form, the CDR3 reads TGTGCCAGCAGCTTGAAATTGCTGGACACAGATACGCAGTATTTT.

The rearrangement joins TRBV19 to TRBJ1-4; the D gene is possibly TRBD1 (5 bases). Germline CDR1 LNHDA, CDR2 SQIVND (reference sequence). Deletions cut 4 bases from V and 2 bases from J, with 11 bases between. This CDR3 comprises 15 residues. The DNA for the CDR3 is TGTGCCAGTAGTACGCAGGGAGGTACTAATGAAAAACTGTTTTTT. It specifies CASSTQGGTNEKLFF.

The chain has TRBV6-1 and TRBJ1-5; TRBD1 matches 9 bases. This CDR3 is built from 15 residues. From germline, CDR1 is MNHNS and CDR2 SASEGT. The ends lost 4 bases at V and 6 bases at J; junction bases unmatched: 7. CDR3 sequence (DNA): TGTGCCAGCAGTGCACAGGGGGCGCCGGGTCAGCCCCAGCATTTT. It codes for CASSAQGAPGQPQHF.

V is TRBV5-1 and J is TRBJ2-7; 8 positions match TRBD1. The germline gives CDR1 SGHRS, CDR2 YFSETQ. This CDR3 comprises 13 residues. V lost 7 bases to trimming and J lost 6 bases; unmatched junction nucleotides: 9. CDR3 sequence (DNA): TGCGCCAGCGGGACAGGCCTGATCGTCGAGCAGTACTTC. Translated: CASGTGLIVEQYF.

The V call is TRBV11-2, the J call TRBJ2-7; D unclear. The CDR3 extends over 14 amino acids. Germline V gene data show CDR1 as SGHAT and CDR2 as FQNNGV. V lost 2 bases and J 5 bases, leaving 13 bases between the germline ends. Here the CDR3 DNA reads TGTGCCAGCAGCTTATACGATACCCGGGACGAGCAGTACTTC. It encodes CASSLYDTRDEQYF. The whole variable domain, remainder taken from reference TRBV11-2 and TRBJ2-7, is EAGVAQSPRYKIIEKRQSVAFWCNPISGHATLYWYQQILGQGPKLLIQFQNNGVVDDSQLPKDRFSAERLKGVDSTLKIQPAKLEDSAVYLCASSLYDTRDEQYFGPGTRLTVT.

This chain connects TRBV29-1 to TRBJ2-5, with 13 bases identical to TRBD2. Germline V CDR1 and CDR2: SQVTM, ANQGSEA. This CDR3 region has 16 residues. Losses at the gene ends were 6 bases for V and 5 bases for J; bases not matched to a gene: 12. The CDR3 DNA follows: TGCAGCGTAGAGGGACTAGCGGGAACCGTGTCGGAGACCCAGTACTTC. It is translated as CSVEGLAGTVSETQYF.

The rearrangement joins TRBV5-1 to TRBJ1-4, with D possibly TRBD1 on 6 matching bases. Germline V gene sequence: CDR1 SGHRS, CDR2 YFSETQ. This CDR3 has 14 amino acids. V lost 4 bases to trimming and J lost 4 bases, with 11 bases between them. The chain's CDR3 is CASSAQGNNEKLFF. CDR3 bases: TGCGCCAGCAGCGCACAGGGTAATAATGAAAAACTGTTTTTT.

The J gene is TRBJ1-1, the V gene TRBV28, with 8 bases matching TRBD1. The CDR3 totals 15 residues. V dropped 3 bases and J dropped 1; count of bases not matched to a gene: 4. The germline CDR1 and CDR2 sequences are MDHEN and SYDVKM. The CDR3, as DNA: TGTGCCAGCAGTTTTTATGGGACAGGGAACACTGAAGCTTTCTTT. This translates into CASSFYGTGNTEAFF. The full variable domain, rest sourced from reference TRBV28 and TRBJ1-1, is DVKVTQSSRYLVKRTGEKVFLECVQDMDHENMFWYRQDPGLGLRLIYFSYDVKMKEKGDIPEGYSVSREKKERFSLILESASTNQTSMYLCASSFYGTGNTEAFFGQGTRLTVV.

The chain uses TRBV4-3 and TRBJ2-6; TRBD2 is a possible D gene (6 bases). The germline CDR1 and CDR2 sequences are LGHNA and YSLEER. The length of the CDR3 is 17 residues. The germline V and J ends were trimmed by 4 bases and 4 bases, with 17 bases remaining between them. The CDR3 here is CASSRTGALLGANVLTF. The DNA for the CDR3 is TGCGCCAGCAGCCGAACGGGAGCCCTCCTGGGGGCCAACGTCCTGACTTTC.

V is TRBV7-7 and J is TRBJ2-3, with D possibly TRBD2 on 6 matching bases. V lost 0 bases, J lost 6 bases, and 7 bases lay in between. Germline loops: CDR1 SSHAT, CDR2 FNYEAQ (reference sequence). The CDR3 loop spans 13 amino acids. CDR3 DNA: TGTGCCAGCAGCTTAGCGGAGGGTGATACGCAGTATTTT. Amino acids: CASSLAEGDTQYF.

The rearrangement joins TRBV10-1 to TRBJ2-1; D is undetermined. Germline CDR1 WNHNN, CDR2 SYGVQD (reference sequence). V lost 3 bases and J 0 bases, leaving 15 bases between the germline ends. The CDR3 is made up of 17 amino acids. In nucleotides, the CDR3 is TGCGCCAGCAGTGATTTTGGTATGTCGAGCTCCTACAATGAGCAGTTCTTC. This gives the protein CASSDFGMSSSYNEQFF.

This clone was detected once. CDR3 region: CASSLRGPYNEQFF. The CDR3 region has the DNA TGTGCCAGCAGTTTACGGGGGCCCTACAATGAGCAGTTCTTC. This sequence joins TRBV27 and TRBJ2-1, with D perhaps being TRBD1 or TRBD2 (6 bases each). The CDR3 extends over 14 amino acids. In germline, CDR1 is MNHEY, CDR2 SMNVEV (reference sequence). V was cut by 2 bases and J by 2 bases, with 7 bases left in between.

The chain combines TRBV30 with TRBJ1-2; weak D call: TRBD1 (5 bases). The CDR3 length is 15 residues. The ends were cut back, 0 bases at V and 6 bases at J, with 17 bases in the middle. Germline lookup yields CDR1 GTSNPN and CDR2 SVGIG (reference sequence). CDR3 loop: CAWSVRPRGTHGYTF. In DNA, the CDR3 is TGTGCCTGGAGTGTACGCCCCAGAGGGACCCATGGCTACACCTTC.

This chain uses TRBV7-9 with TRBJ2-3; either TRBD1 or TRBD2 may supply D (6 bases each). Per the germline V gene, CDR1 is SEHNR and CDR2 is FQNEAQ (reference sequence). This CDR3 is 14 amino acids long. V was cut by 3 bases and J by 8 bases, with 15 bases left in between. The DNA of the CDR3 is TGTGCCAGCAGCTTCAGTACGGGGGCGGGTACGCAGTATTTT. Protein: CASSFSTGAGTQYF. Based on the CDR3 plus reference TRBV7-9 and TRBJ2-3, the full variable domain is DTGVSQNPRHKITKRGQNVTFRCDPISEHNRLYWYRQTLGQGPEFLTYFQNEAQLEKSRLLSDRFSAERPKGSFSTLEIQRTEQGDSAMYLCASSFSTGAGTQYFGPGTRLTVL.